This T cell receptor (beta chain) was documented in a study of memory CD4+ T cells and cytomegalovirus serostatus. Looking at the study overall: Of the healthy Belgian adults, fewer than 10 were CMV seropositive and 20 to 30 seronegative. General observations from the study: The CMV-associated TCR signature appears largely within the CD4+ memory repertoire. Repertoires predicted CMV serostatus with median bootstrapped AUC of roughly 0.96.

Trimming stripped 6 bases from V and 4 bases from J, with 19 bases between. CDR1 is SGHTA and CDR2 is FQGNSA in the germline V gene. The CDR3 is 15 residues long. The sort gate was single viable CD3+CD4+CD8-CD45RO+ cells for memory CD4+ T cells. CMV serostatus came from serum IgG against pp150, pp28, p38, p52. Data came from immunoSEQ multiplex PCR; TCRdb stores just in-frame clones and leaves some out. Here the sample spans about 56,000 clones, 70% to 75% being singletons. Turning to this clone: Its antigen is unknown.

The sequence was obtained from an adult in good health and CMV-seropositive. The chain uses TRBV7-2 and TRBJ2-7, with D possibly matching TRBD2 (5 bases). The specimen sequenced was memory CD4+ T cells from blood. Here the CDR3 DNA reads TGTGCCAGCAGGTCCGGGATATCGGATCATTACGAGCAGTACTTC. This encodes CASRSGISDHYEQYF.